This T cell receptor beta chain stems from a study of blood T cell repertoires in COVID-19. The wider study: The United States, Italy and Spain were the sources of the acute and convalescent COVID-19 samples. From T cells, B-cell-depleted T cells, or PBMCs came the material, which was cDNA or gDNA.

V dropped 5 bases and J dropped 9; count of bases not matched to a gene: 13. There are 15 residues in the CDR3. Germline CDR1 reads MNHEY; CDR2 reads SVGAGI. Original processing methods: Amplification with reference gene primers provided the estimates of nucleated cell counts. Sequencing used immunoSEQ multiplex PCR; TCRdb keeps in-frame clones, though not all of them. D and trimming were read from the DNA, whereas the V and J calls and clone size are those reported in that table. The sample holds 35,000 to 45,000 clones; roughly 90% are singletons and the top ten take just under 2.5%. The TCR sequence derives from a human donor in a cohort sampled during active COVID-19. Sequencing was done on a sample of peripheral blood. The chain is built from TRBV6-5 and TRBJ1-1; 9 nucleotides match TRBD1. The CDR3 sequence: CASSTPFPGQGQAFF. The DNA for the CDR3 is TGTGCCAGCAGTACCCCATTCCCGGGACAGGGACAAGCTTTCTTT.